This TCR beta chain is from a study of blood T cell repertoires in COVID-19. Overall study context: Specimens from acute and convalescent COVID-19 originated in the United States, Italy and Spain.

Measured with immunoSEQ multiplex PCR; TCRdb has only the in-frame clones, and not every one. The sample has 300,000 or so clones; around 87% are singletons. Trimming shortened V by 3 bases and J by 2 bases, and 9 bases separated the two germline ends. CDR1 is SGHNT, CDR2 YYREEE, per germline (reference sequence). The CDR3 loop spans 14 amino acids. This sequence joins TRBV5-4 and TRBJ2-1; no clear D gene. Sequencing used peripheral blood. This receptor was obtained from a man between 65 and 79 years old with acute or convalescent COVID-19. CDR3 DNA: TGTGCCAGCAGCTCAGTCAGCGCCTACAATGAGCAGTTCTTC. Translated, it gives CASSSVSAYNEQFF.